This T cell receptor beta chain appears in the sequencing data of a study of blood T cell repertoires in COVID-19. Generated by immunoSEQ multiplex PCR, the TCRdb table keeps only in-frame clones and is missing some. This table has fewer than 300,000 clones, over 75% appearing once. Germline lookup yields CDR1 SEHNR and CDR2 FQNEAQ (reference sequence). V shed 8 bases, J shed 1 base, and the junction held 4 bases outside the gene matches. The CDR3 consists of 13 residues. The sequence derives from a man aged 45-65 years with active or convalescent COVID-19. The gene calls are TRBV7-9 and TRBJ2-5, with 7 bases fitting TRBD1. The sample comprised peripheral blood. The CDR3 region has the DNA TGTGCCAGCGGACGGGACAGCCAAGAGACCCAGTACTTC. It translates to CASGRDSQETQYF. Full variable domain (outside the CDR3, taken from reference TRBV7-9 and TRBJ2-5): DTGVSQNPRHKITKRGQNVTFRCDPISEHNRLYWYRQTLGQGPEFLTYFQNEAQLEKSRLLSDRFSAERPKGSFSTLEIQRTEQGDSAMYLCASGRDSQETQYFGPGTRLLVL.